Reported below is one T cell receptor beta chain. This entry comes from a study of blood T cell repertoires in COVID-19. About the study: Acute-phase and convalescent COVID-19 samples originated in the United States, Italy and Spain. The analysed material was cDNA or gDNA that came from T cells, B-cell-depleted T cells, or PBMCs.

The germline V and J ends were trimmed by 6 bases and 6 bases, with 13 bases remaining between them. CDR1 and CDR2 (germline): MDHEN, SYDVKM. This CDR3 region has 13 residues. The data were produced by immunoSEQ multiplex PCR, yet TCRdb's version contains in-frame clones alone and is incomplete. This table has around 76,000 clones, around 85% appearing once. The gene calls are TRBV28 and TRBJ2-3, with D perhaps matching TRBD2 (6 bases). The receptor was isolated from a man of 80 years or more with acute or convalescent COVID-19. The sequenced material came from peripheral blood. The CDR3 sequence: CASSPRREDTQYF. The CDR3 DNA reads TGTGCCAGCAGCCCGCGGAGGGAGGATACGCAGTATTTT.